Shown below are 10 T cell receptor beta chains from a single sample sequenced in a study of T cells after yellow fever vaccination. Each CDR3 protein gets one entry after TCRdb re-called the 5' RACE reads with MiXCR. The repertoire holds about 99,000 distinct CDR3 sequences, with roughly 5.8% as singletons. Sequenced material: CD8+ T cells sorted from PBMCs, taken 10 days after the yellow fever booster vaccination. The receptors derive from a man aged 18 to 30 who received the YFV17D yellow fever vaccine.

This clonotype came up a few times. The J gene is TRBJ1-5, the V gene TRBV12-5, with D unresolved. The CDR3 is made up of 14 amino acids. The germline V gene encodes CDR1 LGHNT and CDR2 FRNRAP. Trimming took 7 bases from V and 0 from J, leaving 10 bases between them. CDR3 sequence: CASATVNSNQPQHF. The CDR3 DNA follows: TGTGCTAGTGCCACAGTGAATAGCAATCAGCCCCAGCATTTT. The whole variable domain, remainder taken from reference TRBV12-5 and TRBJ1-5, is DARVTQTPRHKVTEMGQEVTMRCQPILGHNTVFWYRQTMMQGLELLAYFRNRAPLDDSGMPKDRFSAEMPDATLATLKIQPSEPRDSAVYFCASATVNSNQPQHFGDGTRLSIL.

This clonotype has a count of ten or more. The chain employs TRBV15 and TRBJ2-7; D possibly corresponds to TRBD1 (6 bases). CDR3 length: 15 amino acids. Trimming stripped 0 bases from V and 5 bases from J, with 14 bases between. CDR1 is LNHNV, CDR2 YYDKDF, per germline (reference sequence). CDR3 coding DNA: TGTGCCACCAGCAGAGATAAAACAGGGATTAACGAGCAGTACGTC. Residues: CATSRDKTGINEQYV.

A few counts support this clonotype. The J gene is TRBJ1-1, the V gene TRBV7-3; no clear D gene. The CDR3 has 13 residues. Trimming stripped 11 bases from V and 1 base from J, with 14 bases between. CDR1 is SGHTA, CDR2 FQGTGA, per germline. CDR3 bases: TGTGCCCCTCGTCGTGGGTCGAACACTGAAGCTTTCTTT. Amino acid sequence: CAPRRGSNTEAFF. Full variable domain (outside the CDR3, taken from reference TRBV7-3 and TRBJ1-1): GAGVSQTPSNKVTEKGKYVELRCDPISGHTALYWYRQSLGQGPEFLIYFQGTGAADDSGLPNDRFFAVRPEGSVSTLKIQRTERGDSAVYLCAPRRGSNTEAFFGQGTRLTVV.

In its sample, this clonotype was seen many times. The chain links TRBV12-3 or TRBV12-4 to TRBJ2-3; 8 nucleotides agree with TRBD2. This CDR3 is 16 amino acids long. J gave up 5 bases and V 1 base, and 8 bases lay outside the gene matches. The CDR3 sequence: CASSLDRPGRVDTQYF. CDR3 DNA: TGTGCCAGCAGTTTAGATCGGCCCGGGAGGGTAGATACGCAGTATTTT.

The CDR3 loop reads CASSSDLSYNEQFF. In nucleotides, the CDR3 is TGTGCCAGCAGTTCAGACCTATCCTACAATGAGCAGTTCTTC. This chain connects TRBV27 to TRBJ2-1; D not certain. V was pared by 4 bases and J by 1 base, with 8 bases between. The length of the CDR3 is 14 residues. Germline V gene lookup returns CDR1 MNHEY and CDR2 SMNVEV (reference sequence).

This clonotype has ten or more counts. The J gene is TRBJ2-5, the V gene TRBV12-3 or TRBV12-4, with D uncertain. The CDR3 loop spans 14 amino acids. V dropped 2 bases and J dropped 1 base, with 8 bases sitting between them. The CDR3 sequence is CASSLLDFQETQYF. In DNA form, the CDR3 reads TGTGCCAGCAGTTTATTAGACTTCCAAGAGACCCAGTACTTC.

The rearrangement joins TRBV2 to TRBJ2-3, with D hard to call. The CDR3 runs to 10 residues. The V gene lost 10 bases and the J gene lost 6 bases, with 8 bases spanning the gap. Germline V gene lookup returns CDR1 SNHLY and CDR2 FYNNEI. The CDR3 DNA reads as TGTGCCATGGCAAGGGATACGCAGTATTTT. It specifies CAMARDTQYF.

V gene TRBV19 combines with J gene TRBJ1-1; 9 nucleotides align to TRBD1. V lost 9 bases and J lost 7; bases outside the gene matches: 15. CDR3 length: 15 amino acids. Germline V gene lookup returns CDR1 LNHDA and CDR2 SQIVND (reference sequence). The CDR3 reads CASRYRGLEFNEAFF. The DNA for the CDR3 is TGTGCCAGCAGATACAGGGGGCTTGAATTTAATGAAGCTTTCTTT.

This clonotype was counted only a few times. The chain uses TRBV20-1 and TRBJ2-7; 8 nucleotides match TRBD2. This CDR3 has 16 amino acids. The ends lost 0 bases at V and 4 bases at J; junction bases unmatched: 11. The germline V gene has CDR1 DFQATT and CDR2 SNEGSKA (reference sequence). CDR3 nucleotide sequence: TGCAGTGCTAGAGATCGTGGAGCGGGGGCGCGTTACGAGCAGTACGTC. Protein: CSARDRGAGARYEQYV.

This clonotype has more than one count but fewer than ten. The genes are TRBV30 and TRBJ2-3; 11 nucleotides agree with TRBD2. Per germline, CDR1 GTSNPN and CDR2 SVGIG (reference sequence). The CDR3 spans 14 residues. J lost 2 bases, V lost 8 bases, and 6 bases had no gene match. The DNA for the CDR3 is TGTGCCCATAGACTAGCGGGGTTCACAGATACGCAGTATTTT. Translated, it gives CAHRLAGFTDTQYF.